This T cell receptor beta chain was recorded in a study of OX40 agonist ivuxolimab in advanced cancers. Trimming removed 0 bases at V and 7 bases at J, with 21 bases between. Germline V gene lookup returns CDR1 SGHDN and CDR2 FVKESK. The CDR3 sequence is 17 residues long. Points on this clone: Its antigen is not identified.

Findings and limits, study-wide: In a subset of nonresponders, normalized T-cell clonal expansion was also low.

Sequencing used immunoSEQ multiplex PCR; TCRdb keeps in-frame clones, though not all of them. The sample yields 50,000 to 75,000 clones, around 87% seen once. The receptor was derived from an adult with an advanced solid tumor such as melanoma, head and neck, liver or kidney cancer. This specimen consisted of CD4+ or CD8+ T cells sorted from blood, obtained in a trial of the OX40 agonist ivuxolimab. This rearrangement joins TRBV14 to TRBJ1-1, with D unclear. CDR3 sequence (DNA): TGTGCCAGCAGCCAAGAGTATAGGTGGCGCGAAAGTCGTGAAGCTTTCTTT. Translation gives CASSQEYRWRESREAFF.